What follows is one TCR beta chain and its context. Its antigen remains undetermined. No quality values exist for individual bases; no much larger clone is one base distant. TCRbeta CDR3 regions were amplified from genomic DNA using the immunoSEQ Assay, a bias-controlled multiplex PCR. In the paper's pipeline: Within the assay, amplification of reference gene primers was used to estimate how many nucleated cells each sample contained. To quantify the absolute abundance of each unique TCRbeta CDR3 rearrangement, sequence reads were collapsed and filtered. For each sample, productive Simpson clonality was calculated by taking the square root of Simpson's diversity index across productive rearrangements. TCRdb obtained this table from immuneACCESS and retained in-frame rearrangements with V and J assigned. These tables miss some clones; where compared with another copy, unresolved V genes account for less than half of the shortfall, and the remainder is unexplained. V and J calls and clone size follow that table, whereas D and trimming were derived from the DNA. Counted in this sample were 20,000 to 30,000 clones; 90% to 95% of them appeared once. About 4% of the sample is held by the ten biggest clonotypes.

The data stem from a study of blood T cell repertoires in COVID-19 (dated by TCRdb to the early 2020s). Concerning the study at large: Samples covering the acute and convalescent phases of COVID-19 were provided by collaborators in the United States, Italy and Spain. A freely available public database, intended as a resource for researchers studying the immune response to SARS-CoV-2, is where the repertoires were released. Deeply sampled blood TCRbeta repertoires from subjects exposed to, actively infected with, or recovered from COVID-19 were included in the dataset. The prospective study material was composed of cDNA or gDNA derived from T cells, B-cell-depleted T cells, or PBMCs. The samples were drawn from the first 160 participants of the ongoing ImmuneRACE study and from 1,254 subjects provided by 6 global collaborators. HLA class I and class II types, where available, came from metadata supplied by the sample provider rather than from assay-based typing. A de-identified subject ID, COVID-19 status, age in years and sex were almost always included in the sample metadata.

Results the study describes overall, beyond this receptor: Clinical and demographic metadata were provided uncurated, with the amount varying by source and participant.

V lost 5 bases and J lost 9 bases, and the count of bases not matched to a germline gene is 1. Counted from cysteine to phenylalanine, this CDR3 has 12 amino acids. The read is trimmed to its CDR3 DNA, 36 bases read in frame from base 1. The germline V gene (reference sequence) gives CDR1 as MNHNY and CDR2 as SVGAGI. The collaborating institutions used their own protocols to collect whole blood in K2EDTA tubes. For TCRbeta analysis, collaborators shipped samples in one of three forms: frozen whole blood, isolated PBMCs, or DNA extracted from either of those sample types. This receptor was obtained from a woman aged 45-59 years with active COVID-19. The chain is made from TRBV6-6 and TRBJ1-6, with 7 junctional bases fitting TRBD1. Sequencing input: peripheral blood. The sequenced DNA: TGTGCCAGCAGTCGACAGGGTTCACCCCTCCACTTT. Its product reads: CASSRQGSPLHF.